The 8 T cell receptor beta chains in this list originate from one sample, sequenced in a study of T cells in Graves' hyperthyroidism and ophthalmopathy. TCR beta CDR3 regions were amplified from RNA transcripts. Initially, a first-round RT-PCR of the TCR CDR3 employed the HTBI primer set. Each CDR3 protein gets one entry after TCRdb re-called the multiplex PCR reads with MiXCR. The sample shows hundreds of thousands of distinct CDR3 sequences, approximately 15% of them seen only once. The sequencing input was blood. The receptors come from a man younger than 35 with Graves' ophthalmopathy.

This clonotype was counted many times. CDR3 nucleotide sequence: TGTGCCAGCAGTTACCCCCTGGAGGACGGGGGGATGCAAGAAGCAGCGCAGTATTTT. Translation: CASSYPLEDGGMQEAAQYF. The V call is TRBV6-2 or TRBV6-3, the J call TRBJ2-3; TRBD2 matches 7 bases. This CDR3 comprises 19 residues. CDR1 MNHEY and CDR2 SVGEGT come from the germline V gene. V was pared by 2 bases and J by 10 bases, with 24 bases of the junction left unmatched.

V and J are TRBV15 and TRBJ2-1, with TRBD1 identical over 11 bases. The CDR3 length is 12 residues. Germline lookup yields CDR1 LNHNV and CDR2 YYDKDF (reference sequence). V shed 5 bases and J 13 bases; nucleotides not matched to a gene: 4. CDR3 sequence (DNA): TGTGCCACCAGCTGGGGACAGGGGGTCCAGTTCTTC. It is translated as CATSWGQGVQFF.

The V and J genes are TRBV4-1 and TRBJ1-1, with unresolved D. V was cut by 4 bases and J by 1 base, with 25 bases left in between. The germline V gene encodes CDR1 MGHRA and CDR2 YSYEKL. The CDR3 has 19 amino acids. The CDR3 nucleotides are TGCGCCAGCAGCCGCCCGAAATCGAAGGCCCTGGGGAGGAACACTGAAGCTTTCTTT. It codes for CASSRPKSKALGRNTEAFF.

This clonotype was picked up many times. The genes are TRBV11-2 and TRBJ1-2; TRBD1 might be the D (6 bases). Germline values: CDR1 SGHAT, CDR2 FQNNGV. CDR3 length: 17 amino acids. Trimming shortened V by 4 bases and J by 2 bases, and 20 bases separated the two germline ends. CDR3 sequence: CASSSGPTGWANYGYTF. Written as DNA, the CDR3 is TGTGCCAGCAGCTCGGGTCCAACAGGGTGGGCCAACTATGGCTACACCTTC.

This clonotype has ten or more counts. The gene calls are TRBV12-3 or TRBV12-4 and TRBJ1-2; D gene uncertain. This CDR3 region has 13 residues. Trimming cost V 4 bases and J 7 bases, with 13 bases left between them. The DNA for the CDR3 is TGTGCCAGCAGTTCCGTGGAGGGTTCTGGCTACACCTTC. Translated, it gives CASSSVEGSGYTF.

The V gene is TRBV6-2 or TRBV6-3, the J gene TRBJ1-5; D might be TRBD1 (6 bases). The CDR3 spans 15 residues. V dropped 6 bases and J dropped 3 bases, with 15 bases sitting between them. Germline CDR1 is MNHEY and CDR2 is SVGEGT. CDR3 amino acids: CASRKVGGVNQPQHF. The CDR3, as DNA: TGTGCCAGCAGAAAAGTAGGGGGGGTCAATCAGCCCCAGCATTTT.

The chain combines TRBV7-2 with TRBJ2-1; maybe TRBD2 (5 bases). Looked up from germline, CDR1 is SGHTA and CDR2 is FQGNSA. Trimming removed 3 bases from V and 8 bases from J, with 11 bases in between. The CDR3 is 13 residues long. The CDR3 spells CASSLWEYYEQFF. Here the CDR3 DNA reads TGTGCCAGCAGCTTGTGGGAGTACTATGAGCAGTTCTTC.

This chain connects TRBV6-1 to TRBJ2-7; TRBD1 matches at 8 bases. Matching the DNA end better, TRBJ2-1 makes the J call doubtful. Germline V gene sequence: CDR1 MNHNS, CDR2 SASEGT. The length of the CDR3 is 13 residues. CDR3 sequence: CASSTGGSYEQFF. CDR3 sequence (DNA): TGTGCCAGCAGTACAGGGGGATCCTACGAGCAGTTCTTC.